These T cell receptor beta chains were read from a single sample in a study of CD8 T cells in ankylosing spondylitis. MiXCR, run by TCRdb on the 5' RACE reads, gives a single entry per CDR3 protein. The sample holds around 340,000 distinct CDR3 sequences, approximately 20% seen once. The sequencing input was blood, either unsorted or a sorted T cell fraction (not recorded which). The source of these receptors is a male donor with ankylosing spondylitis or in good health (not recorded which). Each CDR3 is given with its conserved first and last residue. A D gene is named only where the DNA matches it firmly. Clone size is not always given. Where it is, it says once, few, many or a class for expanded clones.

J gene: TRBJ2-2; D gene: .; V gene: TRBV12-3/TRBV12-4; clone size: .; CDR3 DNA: TGTGCCAGCAGTGGAACAAGGGCCGGGGAGCTGTTTTTT; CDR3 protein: CASSGTRAGELFF
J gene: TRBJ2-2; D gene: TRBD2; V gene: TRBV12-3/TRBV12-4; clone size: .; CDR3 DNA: TGTACCAGCAGTTGGCCCTCTAGCGGGGGGGCCGACACCGGGGAGCTGTTTTTT; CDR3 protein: CTSSWPSSGGADTGELFF
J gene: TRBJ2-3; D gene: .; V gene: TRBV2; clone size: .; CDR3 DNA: TGTGCCAGCAGTGAACGGGCCGACCCCTTCACAGATACGCAGTATTTT; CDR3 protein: CASSERADPFTDTQYF
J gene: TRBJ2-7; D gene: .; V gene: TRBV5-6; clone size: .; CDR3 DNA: TGTGCCAGCAGCTCGGACACAACCTACGAGCAGTACTTC; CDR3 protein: CASSSDTTYEQYF
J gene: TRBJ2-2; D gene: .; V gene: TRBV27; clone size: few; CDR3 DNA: TGTGCCAGCAGTTTAGTGGTGCAGAACACCGGGGAGCTGTTTTTT; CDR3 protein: CASSLVVQNTGELFF
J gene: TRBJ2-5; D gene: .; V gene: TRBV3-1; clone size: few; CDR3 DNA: TGTGCCAGCAGCCAAGGTTGGGGCGAGACCCAGTACTTC; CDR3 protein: CASSQGWGETQYF
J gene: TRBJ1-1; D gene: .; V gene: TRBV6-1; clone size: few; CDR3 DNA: TGTGCCAGCAGTGAAGGGGGAGTAACTGAAGCTTTCTTT; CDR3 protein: CASSEGGVTEAFF
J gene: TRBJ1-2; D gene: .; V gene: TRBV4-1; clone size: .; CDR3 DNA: TGCGCCAGCAGCCAAGATGATTGGAGTTTCCCGTATGGCTACACCTTC; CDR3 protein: CASSQDDWSFPYGYTF
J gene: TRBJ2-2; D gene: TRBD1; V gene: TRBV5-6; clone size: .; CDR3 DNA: TGTGCCAGCAGCGACACAGGGGCGGCAGTTGGCACCGGGGAGCTGTTTTTT; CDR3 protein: CASSDTGAAVGTGELFF
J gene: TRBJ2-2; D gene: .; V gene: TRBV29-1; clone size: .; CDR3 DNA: TGCAGCGTTGAAGAAGACGGGGAGCTGTTTTTT; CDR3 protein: CSVEEDGELFF
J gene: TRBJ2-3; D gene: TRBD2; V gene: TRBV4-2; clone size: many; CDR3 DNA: TGTGCCAGCAGCCAAGAAGCTAGCGGGGGAGATACGCAGTATTTT; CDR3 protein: CASSQEASGGDTQYF
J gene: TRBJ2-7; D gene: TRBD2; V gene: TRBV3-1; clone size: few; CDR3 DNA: TGTGCCAGCAGCCAAGTGAGCGGGGGGGCAGGATGGTCCTACGAGCAGTACTTC; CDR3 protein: CASSQVSGGAGWSYEQYF
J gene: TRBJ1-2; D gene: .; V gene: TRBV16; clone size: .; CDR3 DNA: TGTGCCAGCAGCCAATCTCTAGGGGACAACTATGGCTACACCTTC; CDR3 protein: CASSQSLGDNYGYTF
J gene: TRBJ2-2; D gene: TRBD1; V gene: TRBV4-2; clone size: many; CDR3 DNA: TGTGCCAGCAGCAAAGTCACAGGGGAAACCGGGGAGCTGTTTTTT; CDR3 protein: CASSKVTGETGELFF
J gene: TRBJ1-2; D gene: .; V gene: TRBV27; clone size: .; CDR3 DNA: TGTGCCAGCAGTTTAAATCTAATGGGCATCTTCTATGGCTACACCTTC; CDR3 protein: CASSLNLMGIFYGYTF
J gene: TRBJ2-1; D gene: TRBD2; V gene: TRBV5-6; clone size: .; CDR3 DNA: TGTGCCAGCAGCCCCATCGGCGGGGGGAGCTCCTACAATGAGCAGTTCTTC; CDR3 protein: CASSPIGGGSSYNEQFF
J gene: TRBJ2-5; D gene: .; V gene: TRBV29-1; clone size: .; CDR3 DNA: TGCAGCGTAATAGGCCCGCAGGGAAGGGAGACCCAGTACTTC; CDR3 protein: CSVIGPQGRETQYF
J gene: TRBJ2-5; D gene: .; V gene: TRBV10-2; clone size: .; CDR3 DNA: TGCGCCAGCAGCCGGCTTCCCCGGGCGGAGACCCAGTACTTC; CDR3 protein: CASSRLPRAETQYF
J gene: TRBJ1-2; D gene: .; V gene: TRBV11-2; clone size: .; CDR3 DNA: TGTGCCAGCAGCTTAGATTTGGACAGCTCTAACTATGGCTACACCTTC; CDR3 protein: CASSLDLDSSNYGYTF
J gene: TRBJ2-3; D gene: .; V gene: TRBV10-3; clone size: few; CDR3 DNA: TGTGCCATCAGTGAGCGCCGAATGACTAGCACAGATACGCAGTATTTT; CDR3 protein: CAISERRMTSTDTQYF
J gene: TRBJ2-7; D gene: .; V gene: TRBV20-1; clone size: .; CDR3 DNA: TGCAGTGCTAGAGATTTGAGGGCCTACGAGCAGTACTTC; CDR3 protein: CSARDLRAYEQYF
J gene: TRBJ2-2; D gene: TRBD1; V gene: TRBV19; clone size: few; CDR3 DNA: TGTGCCAGTAGTACCGGGACAGGGGTTGGTACCGGGGAGCTGTTTTTT; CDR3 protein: CASSTGTGVGTGELFF
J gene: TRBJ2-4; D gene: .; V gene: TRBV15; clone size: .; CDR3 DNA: TGTGCCACCAGCAGAGATCCGGGTTTAAAGGGAAACATTCAGTACTTC; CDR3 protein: CATSRDPGLKGNIQYF
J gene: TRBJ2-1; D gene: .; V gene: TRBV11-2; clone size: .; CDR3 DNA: TGTGCCAGCAGGCAATCGGGGTACAATGAGCAGTTCTTC; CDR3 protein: CASRQSGYNEQFF
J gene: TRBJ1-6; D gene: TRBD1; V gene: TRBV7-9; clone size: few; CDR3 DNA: TGTGCCAGCAGCCCCGGGACAGATCGAACCCCCCCCCTCCACTTT; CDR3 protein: CASSPGTDRTPPLHF
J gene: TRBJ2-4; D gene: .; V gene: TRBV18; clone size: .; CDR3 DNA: TGTGCCAGCTCCGATGGCGGAACCATTCAGTACTTC; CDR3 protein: CASSDGGTIQYF
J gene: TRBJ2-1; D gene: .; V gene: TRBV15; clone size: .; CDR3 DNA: TGTGCCACCAGCAGAGGTACGCCGGACAATGAGCAGTTCTTC; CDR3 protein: CATSRGTPDNEQFF
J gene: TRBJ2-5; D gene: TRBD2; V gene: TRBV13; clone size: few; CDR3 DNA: TGTGCCAGCAGCTTAGGCCTAGCGGTGTCAGAGACCCAGTACTTC; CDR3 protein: CASSLGLAVSETQYF
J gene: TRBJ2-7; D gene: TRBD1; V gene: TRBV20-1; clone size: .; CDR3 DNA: TGCAGTGCTCCGCCGCAGGGGGCGTTTTACCACGAGCAGTACTTC; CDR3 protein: CSAPPQGAFYHEQYF
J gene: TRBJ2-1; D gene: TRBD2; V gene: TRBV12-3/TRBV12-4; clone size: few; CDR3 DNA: TGTGCCAGCAGTTCTACTAGCGGGGGGCCCCTTTACAATGAGCAGTTCTTC; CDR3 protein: CASSSTSGGPLYNEQFF
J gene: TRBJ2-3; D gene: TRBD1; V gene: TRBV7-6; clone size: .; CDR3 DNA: TGTGCCAGCAGCCTCCGGACAGGGGAGTACACAGATACGCAGTATTTT; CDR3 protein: CASSLRTGEYTDTQYF
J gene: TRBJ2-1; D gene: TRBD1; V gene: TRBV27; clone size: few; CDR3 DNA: TGTGCCAGCAGTTCCCTCACAGGGGATCCTTACAATGAGCAGTTCTTC; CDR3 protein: CASSSLTGDPYNEQFF
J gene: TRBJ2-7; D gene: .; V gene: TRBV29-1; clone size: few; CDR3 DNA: TGCAGCGCCCGGACCGACTCCTACGAGCAGTACTTC; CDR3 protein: CSARTDSYEQYF
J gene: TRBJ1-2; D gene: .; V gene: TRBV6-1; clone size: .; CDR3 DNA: TGTGCCAGCAGTGAAGGGGGTTTCGGCTATGGCTACACCTTC; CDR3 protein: CASSEGGFGYGYTF
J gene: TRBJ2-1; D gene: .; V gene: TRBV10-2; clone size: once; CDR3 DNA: TGCGCCAGCACCAAAGCAGGGGTCGTCGGGAATGAGCAGTTCTTC; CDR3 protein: CASTKAGVVGNEQFF
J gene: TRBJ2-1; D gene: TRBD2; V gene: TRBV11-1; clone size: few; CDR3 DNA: TGTGCCAGCAGCTTACCCCAACTAGCGGGGCCCTGGGACAATGAGCAGTTCTTC; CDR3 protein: CASSLPQLAGPWDNEQFF
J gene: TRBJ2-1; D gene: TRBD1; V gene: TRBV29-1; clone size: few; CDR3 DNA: TGCAGCGTTGCTGGGCAGGGGGCCTACAATGAGCAGTTCTTC; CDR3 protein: CSVAGQGAYNEQFF
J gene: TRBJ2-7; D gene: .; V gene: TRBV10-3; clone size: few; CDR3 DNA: TGTGCCATCGGGGGGACCCTGCGGGAGCAGTACTTC; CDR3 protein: CAIGGTLREQYF
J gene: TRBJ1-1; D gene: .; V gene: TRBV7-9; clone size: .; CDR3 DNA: TGTGCCAGCAGCACTGGGCGCAGAGGGGATTGGACTGAAGCTTTCTTT; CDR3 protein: CASSTGRRGDWTEAFF
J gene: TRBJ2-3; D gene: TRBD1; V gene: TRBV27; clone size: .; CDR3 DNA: TGTGCCAGCAGTTTATATAACGACAGGGAAACAGATACGCAGTATTTT; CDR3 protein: CASSLYNDRETDTQYF
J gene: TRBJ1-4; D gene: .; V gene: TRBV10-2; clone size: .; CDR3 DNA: TGCGCCAGCAGTGAACTCGTTGGAAAACTGTTTTTT; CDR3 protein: CASSELVGKLFF
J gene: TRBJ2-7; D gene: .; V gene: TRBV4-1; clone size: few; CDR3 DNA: TGCGCCAGCAGCCAAGGGGGAGGACTCTACGAGCAGTACTTC; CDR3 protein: CASSQGGGLYEQYF